A single T cell receptor beta chain is shown here with its context. Its target antigen remains unknown. No per-base quality is available; no much larger clone lies one base away. This entry is derived from a study of OX40 agonist ivuxolimab in advanced cancers. With regard to the full study: The costimulatory receptor OX40 (CD134) was targeted by ivuxolimab, a fully human IgG2 agonistic monoclonal antibody. Prior anti-PD-1, anti-PD-L1 or anti-CTLA-4 therapy was permitted, and checkpoint inhibitors had been received by 30% to 40% of dose-escalation patients. The purpose of peripheral TCRbeta sequencing was to test whether ivuxolimab changed TCR sequence diversity and led to clonal T-cell expansion. Partial responses were achieved by three dose-escalation patients, of whom one had hepatocellular carcinoma and two had cutaneous melanoma. The dose-escalation cohort was about 87% male with a mean age of around 62 years, ranging from roughly 20 to 80. The paper covers the monotherapy dose-escalation part of the phase I ivuxolimab trial, which included N = 52 patients. Intravenous ivuxolimab was administered to patients every 2 weeks at six dose levels: 0.01, 0.1, 0.3, 1.5, 3 and 10 mg/kg. Of the approximately 50 dose-escalation patients, hepatocellular carcinoma was present in roughly 19, melanoma in around 15, renal cell carcinoma in 9 and head and neck cancer in 9.

What the work shows at the level of the full study, not this receptor alone: Clonal expansion of both CD4+ and CD8+ blood T cells was observed from baseline to week 6 at doses 0.1 to 3.0 mg/kg. In the 0.1-3.0 mg/kg groups, partial responders were among the patients with the lowest normalized peripheral clonal expansion, particularly in CD8+ T cells. On average, CD8+ T cells showed more expanded clones than CD4+ T cells after ivuxolimab. Low levels of normalized T-cell clonal expansion were also shown by some nonresponding patients. Which antigens the clonally expanded peripheral T cells were specific for was not determined.

Trimming takes 4 bases off V and 2 bases off J; junction bases not matched to a gene: 3. The CDR1 and CDR2 encoded by the germline V gene (reference sequence) are SGHKS and YYEKEE. The CDR3 covers 15 residues, taking in both the cysteine and the phenylalanine. The sequence is cut down to CDR3 DNA, 45 bases in frame from base 1. The trial excluded patients who had a history of autoimmune disease or were on systemic immunosuppression. Peripheral blood for TCR sequencing was drawn from every dose cohort at baseline, at cycle 4 day 1 and at cycle 7 day 1. The samples were taken from a phase I, first-in-human, multicenter, open-label dose-escalation trial of ivuxolimab. The trial enrolled adults with locally advanced or metastatic head and neck squamous cell, hepatocellular, melanoma or renal cell carcinoma. Before TCR sequencing, CD4+ T cells and CD8+ T cells were sorted from peripheral blood as separate populations.

For sequencing of the TCRbeta CDR3 region, genomic DNA was extracted from the sorted cells. The immunoSEQ Assay was used to sequence the TCRbeta CDR3 regions. The immuneACCESS repertoire file appears here via TCRdb, limited to in-frame rearrangements. These files lack a portion of the clones; in checked studies, under half of the deficit traces to unresolved V genes, and the cause of the others is not known. For this sample there are tens of thousands of clones; over 70% appear just once. The top ten clonotypes cover about 5.1% of the sample. This clonotype originated in an adult with an advanced solid tumor such as melanoma, head and neck, liver or kidney cancer. This specimen consisted of CD4+ or CD8+ T cells sorted from blood, obtained in a trial of the OX40 agonist ivuxolimab. The chain employs TRBV5-5 and TRBJ2-6, with TRBD1 identical over 7 junction bases. DNA sequence: TGTGCCAGCAGCCGACAGGGACCTGGGGCCAACGTCCTGACTTTC. Protein translation: CASSRQGPGANVLTF.